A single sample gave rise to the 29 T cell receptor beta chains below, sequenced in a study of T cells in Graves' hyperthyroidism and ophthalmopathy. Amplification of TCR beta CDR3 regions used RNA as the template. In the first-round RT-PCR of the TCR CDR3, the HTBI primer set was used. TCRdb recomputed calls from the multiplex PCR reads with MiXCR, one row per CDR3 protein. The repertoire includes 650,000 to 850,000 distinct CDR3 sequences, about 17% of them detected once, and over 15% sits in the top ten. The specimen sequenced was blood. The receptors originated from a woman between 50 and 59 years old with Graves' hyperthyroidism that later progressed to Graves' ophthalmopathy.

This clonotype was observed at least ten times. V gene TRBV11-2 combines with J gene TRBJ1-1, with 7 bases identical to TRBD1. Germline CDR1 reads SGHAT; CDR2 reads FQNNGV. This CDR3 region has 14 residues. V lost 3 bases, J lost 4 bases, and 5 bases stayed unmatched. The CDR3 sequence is CASSLGQRGTEAFF. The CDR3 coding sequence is TGTGCCAGCAGCTTGGGACAGAGGGGCACTGAAGCTTTCTTT.

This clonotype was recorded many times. CDR3 region: CAWRPGEKLFF. In DNA form, the CDR3 reads TGTGCCTGGAGACCGGGGGAAAAACTGTTTTTT. The chain joins TRBV30 to TRBJ1-4; D remains ambiguous. The CDR3 length is 11 residues. V was trimmed by 3 bases and J by 8 bases, leaving 7 bases between them. Germline V gene data show CDR1 as GTSNPN and CDR2 as SVGIG (reference sequence).

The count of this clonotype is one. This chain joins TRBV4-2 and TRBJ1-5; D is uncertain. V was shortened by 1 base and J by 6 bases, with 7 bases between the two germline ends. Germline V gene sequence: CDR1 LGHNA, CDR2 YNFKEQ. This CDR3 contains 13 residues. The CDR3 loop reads CASSQGTAQPQHF. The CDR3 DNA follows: TGTGCCAGCAGCCAAGGTACCGCTCAGCCCCAGCATTTT.

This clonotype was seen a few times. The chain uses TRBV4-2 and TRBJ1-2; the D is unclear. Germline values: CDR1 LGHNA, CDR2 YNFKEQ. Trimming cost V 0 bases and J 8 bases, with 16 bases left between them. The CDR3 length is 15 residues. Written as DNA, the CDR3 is TGTGCCAGCAGCCAAGAAGTCACCCGGGTGATCGGCTACACCTTC. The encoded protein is CASSQEVTRVIGYTF.

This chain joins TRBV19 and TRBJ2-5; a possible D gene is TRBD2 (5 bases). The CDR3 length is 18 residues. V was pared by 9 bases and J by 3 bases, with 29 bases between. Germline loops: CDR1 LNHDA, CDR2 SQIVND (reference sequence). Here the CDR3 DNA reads TGTGCCAGACCTTACCCACCTCGGGATCCTGCTCGGGAAGAGACCCAGTACTTC. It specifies CARPYPPRDPAREETQYF.

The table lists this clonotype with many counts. CDR3 DNA sequence: TGTGCCAGCAGTTTAGATTCAGGGGCTGTGGCCACTGAAGCTTTCTTT. Translation: CASSLDSGAVATEAFF. This chain links TRBV12-3 or TRBV12-4 with TRBJ1-1, with D maybe TRBD1 (6 bases). The CDR3 runs to 16 residues. The V and J ends lost 1 base and 4 bases respectively, with 16 bases between them.

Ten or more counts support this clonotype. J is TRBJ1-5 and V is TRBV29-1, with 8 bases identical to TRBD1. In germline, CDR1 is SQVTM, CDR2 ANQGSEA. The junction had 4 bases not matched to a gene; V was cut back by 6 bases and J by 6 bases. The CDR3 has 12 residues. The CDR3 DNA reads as TGCAGCGTGGCCGGACAGGGTCAGCCCCAGCATTTT. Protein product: CSVAGQGQPQHF.

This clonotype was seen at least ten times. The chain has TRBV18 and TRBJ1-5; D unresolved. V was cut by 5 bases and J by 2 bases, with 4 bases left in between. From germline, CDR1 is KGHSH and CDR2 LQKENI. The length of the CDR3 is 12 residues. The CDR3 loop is CASSSRNQPQHF. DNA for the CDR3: TGTGCCAGCTCATCACGCAATCAGCCCCAGCATTTT.

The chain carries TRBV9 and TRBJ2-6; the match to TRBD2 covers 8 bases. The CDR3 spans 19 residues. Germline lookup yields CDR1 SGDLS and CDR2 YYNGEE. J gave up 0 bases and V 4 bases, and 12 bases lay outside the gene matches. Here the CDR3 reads CASSPQGGTRDSGANVLTF. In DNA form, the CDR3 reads TGTGCCAGCAGCCCCCAAGGGGGGACTAGGGACTCTGGGGCCAACGTCCTGACTTTC.

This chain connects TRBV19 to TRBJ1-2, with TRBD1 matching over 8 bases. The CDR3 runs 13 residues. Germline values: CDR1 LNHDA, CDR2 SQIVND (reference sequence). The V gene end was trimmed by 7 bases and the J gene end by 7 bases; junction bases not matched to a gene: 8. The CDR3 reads CASTRRTGPGYTF. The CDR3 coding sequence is TGTGCCAGTACTAGGAGGACAGGGCCTGGCTACACCTTC. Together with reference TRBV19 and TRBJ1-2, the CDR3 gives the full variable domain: DGGITQSPKYLFRKEGQNVTLSCEQNLNHDAMYWYRQDPGQGLRLIYYSQIVNDFQKGDIAEGYSVSREKKESFPLTVTSAQKNPTAFYLCASTRRTGPGYTFGSGTRLTVV.

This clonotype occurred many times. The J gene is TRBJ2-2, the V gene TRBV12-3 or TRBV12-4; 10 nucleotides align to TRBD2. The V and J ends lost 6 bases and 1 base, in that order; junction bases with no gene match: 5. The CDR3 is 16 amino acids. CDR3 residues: CASSLIAGGNTGELFF. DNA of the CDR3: TGTGCCAGCAGCCTAATAGCGGGGGGGAACACCGGGGAGCTGTTTTTT.

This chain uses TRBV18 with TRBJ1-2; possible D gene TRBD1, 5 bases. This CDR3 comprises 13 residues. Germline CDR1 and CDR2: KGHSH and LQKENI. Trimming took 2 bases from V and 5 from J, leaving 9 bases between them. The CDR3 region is CASSPSGQYGYTF. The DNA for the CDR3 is TGTGCCAGCTCACCATCGGGGCAATATGGCTACACCTTC.

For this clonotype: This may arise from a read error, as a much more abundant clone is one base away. The CDR3 loop is CASSPGRAIINEQFF. Here the CDR3 DNA reads TGTGCCAGCAGCCCCGGGCGGGCGATAATAAATGAGCAGTTCTTC. The rearrangement links TRBV6-2 or TRBV6-3 to TRBJ2-1; tentatively, D is TRBD2 (5 bases). This CDR3 has 15 residues. V was pared by 6 bases and J by 7 bases, with 19 bases between. CDR1 MNHEY and CDR2 SVGEGT come from the germline V gene.

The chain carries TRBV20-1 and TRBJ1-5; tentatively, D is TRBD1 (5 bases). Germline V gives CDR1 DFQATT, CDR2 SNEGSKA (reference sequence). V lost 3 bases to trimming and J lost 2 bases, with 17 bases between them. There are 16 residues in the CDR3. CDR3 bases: TGCAGTGCTAGCAACGTGTGGGGCGAAGGCAATCAGCCCCAGCATTTT. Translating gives CSASNVWGEGNQPQHF.

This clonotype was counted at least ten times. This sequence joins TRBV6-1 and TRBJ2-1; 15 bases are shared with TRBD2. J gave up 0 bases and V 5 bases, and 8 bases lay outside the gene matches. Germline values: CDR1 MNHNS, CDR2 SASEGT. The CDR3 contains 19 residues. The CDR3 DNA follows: TGTGCCAGCAGTTTGGGACTAGCGGGGGGCCTAAGCTCCTACAATGAGCAGTTCTTC. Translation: CASSLGLAGGLSSYNEQFF.

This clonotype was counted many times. CDR3 region: CASTNQGQLRANYGYTF. CDR3 nucleotide sequence: TGTGCCAGTACCAATCAGGGACAACTTCGTGCTAACTATGGCTACACCTTC. The chain uses TRBV19 and TRBJ1-2, with D possibly TRBD1 on 6 matching bases. Looked up from germline, CDR1 is LNHDA and CDR2 is SQIVND (reference sequence). The CDR3 runs 17 residues. The V end lost 7 bases, the J end lost 0 bases, and 21 bases lay between the germline ends.

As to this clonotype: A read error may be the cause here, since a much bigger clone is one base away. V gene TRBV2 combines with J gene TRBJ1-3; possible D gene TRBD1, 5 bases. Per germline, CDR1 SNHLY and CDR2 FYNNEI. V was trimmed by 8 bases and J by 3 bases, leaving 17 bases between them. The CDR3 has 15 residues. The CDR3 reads CASGGVIAVGNTIYF. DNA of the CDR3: TGTGCCAGCGGGGGGGTGATCGCCGTTGGAAACACCATATATTTT.

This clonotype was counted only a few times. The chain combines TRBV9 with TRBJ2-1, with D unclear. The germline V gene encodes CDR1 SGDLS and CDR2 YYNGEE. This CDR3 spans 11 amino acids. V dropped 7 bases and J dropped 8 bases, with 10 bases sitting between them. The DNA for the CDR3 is TGTGCCAGCGCTCGGGCAGATGAGCAGTTCTTC. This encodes CASARADEQFF.

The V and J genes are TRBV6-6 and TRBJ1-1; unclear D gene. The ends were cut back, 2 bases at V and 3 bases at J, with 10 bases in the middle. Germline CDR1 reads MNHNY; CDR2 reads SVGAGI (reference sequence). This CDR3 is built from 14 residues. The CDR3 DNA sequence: TGTGCCAGCAGTTACAGCCGGCGTGACACTGAAGCTTTCTTT. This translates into CASSYSRRDTEAFF.

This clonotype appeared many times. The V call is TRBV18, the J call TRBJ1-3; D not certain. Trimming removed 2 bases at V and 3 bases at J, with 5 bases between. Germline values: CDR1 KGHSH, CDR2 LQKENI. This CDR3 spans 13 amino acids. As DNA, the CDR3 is TGTGCCAGCTCACCAACGGGTGGAAACACCATATATTTT. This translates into CASSPTGGNTIYF.

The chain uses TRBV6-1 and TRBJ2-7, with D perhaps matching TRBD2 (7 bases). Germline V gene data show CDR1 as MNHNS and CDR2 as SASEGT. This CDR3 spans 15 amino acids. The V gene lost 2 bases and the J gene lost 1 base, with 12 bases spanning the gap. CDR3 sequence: CASSETGGPSYEQYF. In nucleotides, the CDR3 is TGTGCCAGCAGTGAAACGGGGGGCCCTTCCTACGAGCAGTACTTC.

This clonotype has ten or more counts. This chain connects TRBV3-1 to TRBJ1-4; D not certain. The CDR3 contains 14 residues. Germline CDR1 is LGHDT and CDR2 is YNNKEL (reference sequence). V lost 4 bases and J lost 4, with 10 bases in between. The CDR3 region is CASSPVVGNEKLFF. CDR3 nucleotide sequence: TGTGCCAGCAGCCCGGTAGTAGGTAATGAAAAACTGTTTTTT. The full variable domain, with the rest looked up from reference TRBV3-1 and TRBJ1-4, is DTAVSQTPKYLVTQMGNDKSIKCEQNLGHDTMYWYKQDSKKFLKIMFSYNNKELIINETVPNRFSPKSPDKAHLNLHINSLELGDSAVYFCASSPVVGNEKLFFGSGTQLSVL.

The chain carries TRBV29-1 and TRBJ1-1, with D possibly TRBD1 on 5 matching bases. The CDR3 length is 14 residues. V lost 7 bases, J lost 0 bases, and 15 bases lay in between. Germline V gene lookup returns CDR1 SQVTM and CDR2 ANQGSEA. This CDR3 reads CSGSTGGLNTEAFF. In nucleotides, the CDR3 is TGCAGCGGATCAACGGGGGGGTTGAACACTGAAGCTTTCTTT.

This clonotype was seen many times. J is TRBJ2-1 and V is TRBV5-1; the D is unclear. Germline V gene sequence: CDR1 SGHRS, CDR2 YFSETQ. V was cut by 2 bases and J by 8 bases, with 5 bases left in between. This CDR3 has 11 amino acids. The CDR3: CASSFRDEQFF. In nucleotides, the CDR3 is TGCGCCAGCAGCTTTAGAGATGAGCAGTTCTTC.

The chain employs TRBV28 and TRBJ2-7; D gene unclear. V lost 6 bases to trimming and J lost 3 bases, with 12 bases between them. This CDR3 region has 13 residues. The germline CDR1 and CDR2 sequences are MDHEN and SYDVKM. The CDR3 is CASSGRLSYEQYF. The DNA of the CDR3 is TGTGCCAGCAGCGGCCGGCTGAGCTACGAGCAGTACTTC.

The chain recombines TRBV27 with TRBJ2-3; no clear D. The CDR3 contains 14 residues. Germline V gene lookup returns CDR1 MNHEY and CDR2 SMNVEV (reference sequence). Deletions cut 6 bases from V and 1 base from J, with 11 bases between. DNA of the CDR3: TGTGCCAGCAGCCTGCCTGAACGCACAGATACGCAGTATTTT. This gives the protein CASSLPERTDTQYF.

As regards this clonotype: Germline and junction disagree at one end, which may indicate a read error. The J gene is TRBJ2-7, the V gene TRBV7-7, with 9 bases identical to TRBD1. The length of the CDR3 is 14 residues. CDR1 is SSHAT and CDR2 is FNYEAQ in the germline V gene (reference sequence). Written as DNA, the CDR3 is TGTGCTAGCAGCTTAACTGGGACAGGGAGGGAGCAGTACTTC. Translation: CASSLTGTGREQYF.

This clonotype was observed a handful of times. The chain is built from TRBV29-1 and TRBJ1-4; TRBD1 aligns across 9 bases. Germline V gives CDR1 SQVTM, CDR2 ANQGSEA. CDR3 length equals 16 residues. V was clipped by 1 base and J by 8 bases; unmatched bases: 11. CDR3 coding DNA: TGCAGCGTTGAAGCCGTAGACGGGACAGGGTGGGAAAAACTGTTTTTT. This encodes CSVEAVDGTGWEKLFF.

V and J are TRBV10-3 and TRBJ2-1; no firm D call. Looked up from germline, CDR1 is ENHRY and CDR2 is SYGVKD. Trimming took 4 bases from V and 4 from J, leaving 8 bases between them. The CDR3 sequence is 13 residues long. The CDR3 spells CAISGLTYNEQFF. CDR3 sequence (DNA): TGTGCCATCAGTGGGTTAACGTACAATGAGCAGTTCTTC.